This T cell receptor beta chain is from a study of Ad26.COV2.S vaccination and SARS-CoV-2 variants. Across the whole study: Ad26.COV2.S arm of COV1001 included the donor. Regarding the study as a whole: The breadth of spike-specific CD8+ and CD4+ T cell responses after vaccination was reportedly substantial.

As regards this clone: Its antigen is still unknown.

The CDR3 covers 14 residues. Germline lookup yields CDR1 GTSNPN and CDR2 SVGIG (reference sequence). V lost 4 bases and J lost 0, with 12 bases in between. The repertoire was sequenced with immunoSEQ multiplex PCR; TCRdb's copy has only in-frame clones and lacks some. The table records hundreds of thousands of clones, about 88% of them present only once. Treatment: some 20 received Ad26.COV2.S at low or high dose, single or two shots; roughly 5 received placebo; per-sample allocation not given. Collection of the samples took place on day 63 after the first injection of vaccine or placebo. Material: peripheral blood, obtained in a trial of Ad26.COV2.S vaccine versus placebo. V and J are TRBV30 and TRBJ1-2; the D is unclear. This receptor was taken from a person aged 18 to 65 who received the Ad26.COV2.S COVID-19 vaccine or a placebo. The CDR3 DNA is TGTGCCTGGAAAATTGGTGGTGCTAACTATGGCTACACCTTC. Residues: CAWKIGGANYGYTF.